The following is a TCR beta chain sequence with its context. Its antigen specificity is not known. Base qualities are missing; no much larger clone stands one base away. Ficoll-Paque density gradient centrifugation was used to isolate PBMCs. This sample was taken from a study of T-cell memory formation after mild COVID-19 (dated by TCRdb to 2020 to 2023). For the wider study: Most TCR sequence clusters were specific to one of the two donors. Two young, previously healthy adult volunteers, one female and one male, were included in the cohort. Longitudinal TCRalpha and TCRbeta repertoire sequencing tracked T-cell clones expanding and contracting after mild COVID-19 in a couple of donors. What the study reported, not specific to this receptor: Balanced CD4/CD8 phenotypes were observed for clones contracting from day 15 to 85, whereas a bias towards CD4+ was observed for a second wave of clones expanding from day 15 to 37. Whether the second-wave clones peaking on day 37 were SARS-CoV-2 specific was not confirmed. Only a couple of mild cases were covered in the study, and larger cohorts including severe cases with pre-infection samples were considered necessary. Contracting CD4+ clones were located mainly in the CM and EM memory subsets, whereas CD8+ clones were found to be enriched in EMRA. Some responding clones were found in pre-infection memory, which suggests that pre-existing cross-reactive memory T cells took part in the SARS-CoV-2 response.

The CDR3 goes from the cysteine to the phenylalanine over 17 residues. Only the CDR3 region is kept as DNA, spanning 51 bases read in frame from base 1. Based on the germline V gene, the CDR1 and CDR2 sequences are SGHTA and FQGNSA. V sheds 5 bases and J sheds 6 bases, leaving 20 bases between their ends. The sequencer listed for this sample is Illumina NovaSeq 6000. Using 5'RACE with constant-segment primers, TCRalpha and TCRbeta cDNA libraries were constructed, with sample barcodes and unique molecular identifiers added in the process. Trizol reagent was used to extract RNA from every sample. The libraries were amplified in two PCR steps, and the second step added a second sample barcode and Illumina TruSeq adapters. The libraries were sequenced on an Illumina NovaSeq using 2 x 150 bp paired-end reads. The authors' analysis ran thus. With migec v1.2.7, reads were demultiplexed and then collapsed into UMI-guided consensus sequences. With mixcr v2.1.11, UMI consensuses were aligned to TRA and TRB V and J templates and assembled into clonotypes. A clonotype was counted as expanded or contracted only if both edgeR and NoisET called the change significant, with noise models trained on biological replicates. For edgeR calls, the thresholds were a false discovery rate-adjusted p below 0.01 and a log2 fold-change of 1. As an exploratory analysis of dynamics, max-normalized trajectories of the 1000 most abundant clonotypes were examined by PCA with hierarchical clustering. Each responding clone was given a CD4 or CD8 phenotype based on the CD4+ and CD8+ repertoires, which had been sequenced separately. TCRdb's own reprocessing of the public reads used fastp at Q25 and MiXCR and kept productive beta chains. When rows share a CDR3 protein, they turn into one entry using the most common DNA and genes. These V and J calls originate from TCRdb's pipeline instead of the authors' own analysis. Present in this sample are 500,000 to 600,000 distinct CDR3 sequences, around 17% of which were seen just once. Of the sample, more than 10% is held by the ten largest clones.

Sample: PBMCs or a T cell subset sorted from them (not recorded which). The rearranged segments are TRBV7-2 and TRBJ1-6; no D gene is confidently identified. This sequence originates from an adult woman who had mild COVID-19 (a few samples of this study predate the infection). The sample titles of this study are shuffled in the database, so cell type and time point are left out; the donor was told from shared clones. The CDR3 amino acid sequence is: CASSPGAPGWGNSPLHF. The base sequence is TGTGCCAGCAGCCCCGGCGCACCCGGCTGGGGTAATTCACCCCTCCACTTT.